Below, 15 T cell receptor beta chains from the same sample are listed, as sequenced in a study of human T cells and chemical hapten exposure. TCRdb independently ran MiXCR on the RACE reads; one entry per CDR3 protein. In the table there are under 60,000 distinct CDR3 sequences, 9.5% to 11% of which are singletons. Time point described: patch test 1, 2 weeks after DPC sensitization. The sample's treatment: therapeutic diphenylcyclopropenone sensitization with weekly scalp DPC. Total RNA was isolated from unfractionated whole blood. This sample comprised whole blood, obtained in connection with sensitization to the hapten diphenylcyclopropenone (DPC). The receptor set was obtained from a middle-aged woman with alopecia areata. Some clones in this sample may be carry-over from other donors' samples.

In its sample, this clonotype was seen a few times. This rearrangement joins TRBV6-2 or TRBV6-3 to TRBJ1-3, with D possibly being TRBD1 (6 bases). Deletions cut 6 bases from V and 0 bases from J, with 12 bases between. This CDR3 is built from 15 residues. Germline values: CDR1 MNHEY, CDR2 SVGEGT. CDR3 in amino acids: CASRQGPYSGNTIYF. CDR3 bases: TGTGCCAGCAGACAGGGACCCTACTCTGGAAACACCATATATTTT.

In this sample, this clonotype turned up many times. The J gene is TRBJ1-5, the V gene TRBV6-6; D possibly corresponds to TRBD1 (5 bases). Per the germline V gene, CDR1 is MNHNY and CDR2 is SVGAGI (reference sequence). This CDR3 comprises 14 residues. Trimming left V 7 bases short and J 3 bases short, with 13 bases between. The CDR3 sequence is CASTPYRLNQPQHF. The CDR3 DNA follows: TGTGCCAGCACTCCTTACAGGCTCAATCAGCCCCAGCATTTT.

This clonotype occurred many times. The V and J genes are TRBV5-1 and TRBJ2-6; the D gene is possibly TRBD1 (5 bases). The germline V gene has CDR1 SGHRS and CDR2 YFSETQ. This CDR3 spans 15 amino acids. Trimming took off 6 bases at V and 2 bases at J, with 12 bases between the two ends. The CDR3 DNA sequence: TGCGCCAGCACCCAGGGTGGGCCTGGGGCCAACGTCCTGACTTTC. It codes for CASTQGGPGANVLTF.

The chain links TRBV28 to TRBJ2-3; a possible D gene is TRBD2 (5 bases). This CDR3 has 17 residues. Germline V gene lookup returns CDR1 MDHEN and CDR2 SYDVKM. V lost 5 bases and J 3 bases, leaving 21 bases between the germline ends. Here the CDR3 reads CASSPPSRTFTTDTQYF. The CDR3 coding sequence is TGTGCCAGCAGTCCGCCATCTCGGACTTTTACGACAGATACGCAGTATTTT. Full variable domain (rest looked up from reference TRBV28 and TRBJ2-3): DVKVTQSSRYLVKRTGEKVFLECVQDMDHENMFWYRQDPGLGLRLIYFSYDVKMKEKGDIPEGYSVSREKKERFSLILESASTNQTSMYLCASSPPSRTFTTDTQYFGPGTRLTVL.

This clonotype showed up many times. The genes are TRBV5-1 and TRBJ2-1, with TRBD2 matching 7 bases. This CDR3 comprises 17 residues. With 4 bases clipped from V and 9 bases from J, the junction kept 19 bases outside the gene matches. Germline CDR1 reads SGHRS; CDR2 reads YFSETQ. Written as DNA, the CDR3 is TGCGCCAGCAGCCTGGGACTAAACCAAGGCGGGACTATTGAGCAGTTCTTC. It specifies CASSLGLNQGGTIEQFF. The complete variable domain, with remaining parts taken from reference TRBV5-1 and TRBJ2-1, reads KAGVTQTPRYLIKTRGQQVTLSCSPISGHRSVSWYQQTPGQGLQFLFEYFSETQRNKGNFPGRFSGRQFSNSRSEMNVSTLELGDSALYLCASSLGLNQGGTIEQFFGPGTRLTVL.

The chain carries TRBV28 and TRBJ2-1; 8 positions match TRBD2. V trimming: 9 bases; J trimming: 6 bases; junction bases outside the gene matches: 10. Germline CDR1 and CDR2: MDHEN and SYDVKM. This CDR3 region has 14 residues. The CDR3 bases are TGTGCCAGTACGGGAGGGGGTGCCCCCAATGAGCAGTTCTTC. Residues: CASTGGGAPNEQFF.

There are many counts of this clonotype. The chain uses TRBV10-3 and TRBJ2-1, with D possibly being TRBD2 (5 bases). CDR3 size: 15 residues. Trimming left V 2 bases short and J 7 bases short, with 15 bases between. The germline V gene has CDR1 ENHRY and CDR2 SYGVKD. The CDR3 coding sequence is TGTGCCATCAGTGAGATTCCAGGAGGAGTGAATGAGCAGTTCTTC. This translates into CAISEIPGGVNEQFF.

This chain joins TRBV6-6 and TRBJ1-5, with TRBD1 as a possible D gene (5 bases). CDR1 and CDR2 from the germline V gene are MNHNY and SVGAGI (reference sequence). Trimming pared 8 bases from V and 1 base from J, leaving 12 bases between. The CDR3 totals 14 residues. The CDR3 region has the DNA TGTGCCAGCCGGGAGGGGTGGAGCAATCAGCCCCAGCATTTT. Translated: CASREGWSNQPQHF.

The chain has TRBV2 and TRBJ2-1; 12 bases agree with TRBD2. The CDR3 covers 14 residues. V shed 7 bases, J shed 6 bases, and the junction held 4 bases outside the gene matches. Germline CDR1 is SNHLY and CDR2 is FYNNEI. The CDR3 DNA sequence: TGTGCCAGCAATGCGGGACTAGCGGGCAATGAGCAGTTCTTC. It yields the protein CASNAGLAGNEQFF.

In this sample, this clonotype turned up many times. The CDR3 sequence is CASSLGREGLGEQFF. For the CDR3, the DNA is TGTGCCAGCAGCTTAGGGCGGGAGGGCCTCGGTGAGCAGTTCTTC. V usage is TRBV11-2 and J usage is TRBJ2-1; TRBD2 matches 9 bases. V gave up 1 base and J gave up 9 bases; unmatched junction bases: 7. The CDR3 totals 15 residues. Looked up from germline, CDR1 is SGHAT and CDR2 is FQNNGV.

This clonotype was picked up a small number of times. The chain joins TRBV3-2 to TRBJ2-3. TRBV3-2 is a documented pseudogene. This CDR3 region has 15 residues. The chain's CDR3 is CASSRSGVSTDTQYF. CDR3 in DNA: TGTGCCAGCAGCCGATCCGGCGTTAGCACAGATACGCAGTATTTT.

This clonotype was seen many times. CDR3 in DNA: TGTGCCAGCAGCGAGGGCGGGAGGATTTTCGGTGAGCAGTTCTTC. Protein sequence: CASSEGGRIFGEQFF. The chain has TRBV7-3 and TRBJ2-1, with TRBD2 matching over 8 bases. CDR3 length equals 15 residues. Germline V gives CDR1 SGHTA, CDR2 FQGTGA. V shed 5 bases and J 9 bases; nucleotides not matched to a gene: 12.

Comment on this clonotype: One end of the junction is discordant with germline, which a read error may explain. V and J are TRBV7-9 and TRBJ1-6; unclear D gene. Looked up from germline, CDR1 is SEHNR and CDR2 is FQNEAQ (reference sequence). The CDR3 extends over 19 amino acids. The CDR3 DNA reads as TGTGCCAGCAGCTTCTCCCTGGGCACGACACACCTCGAAAATTCACCCTTCCACTTT. Translation gives CASSFSLGTTHLENSPFHF.

This clonotype appeared a few times. This chain's CDR3 is CSAGDGYGYTF. The CDR3 DNA reads TGCAGCGCTGGGGACGGATATGGCTACACCTTC. This sequence joins TRBV29-1 and TRBJ1-2; a possible D gene is TRBD1 (5 bases). V was pared by 7 bases and J by 5 bases, with 11 bases between. Per the germline V gene, CDR1 is SQVTM and CDR2 is ANQGSEA. This CDR3 region has 11 residues. The variable domain in full, completed from reference TRBV29-1 and TRBJ1-2, reads SAVISQKPSRDICQRGTSLTIQCQVDSQVTMMFWYRQQPGQSLTLIATANQGSEATYESGFVIDKFPISRPNLTFSTLTVSNMSPEDSSIYLCSAGDGYGYTFGSGTRLTVV.

The chain combines TRBV6-5 with TRBJ2-2; D remains ambiguous. Germline CDR1 is MNHEY and CDR2 is SVGAGI. V dropped 4 bases and J dropped 4 bases, with 16 bases sitting between them. CDR3 size: 16 residues. The CDR3 DNA reads as TGTGCCAGCAGTTCGAAGGTTTCTGGGCGCACCGGGGAGCTGTTTTTT. Translating gives CASSSKVSGRTGELFF.